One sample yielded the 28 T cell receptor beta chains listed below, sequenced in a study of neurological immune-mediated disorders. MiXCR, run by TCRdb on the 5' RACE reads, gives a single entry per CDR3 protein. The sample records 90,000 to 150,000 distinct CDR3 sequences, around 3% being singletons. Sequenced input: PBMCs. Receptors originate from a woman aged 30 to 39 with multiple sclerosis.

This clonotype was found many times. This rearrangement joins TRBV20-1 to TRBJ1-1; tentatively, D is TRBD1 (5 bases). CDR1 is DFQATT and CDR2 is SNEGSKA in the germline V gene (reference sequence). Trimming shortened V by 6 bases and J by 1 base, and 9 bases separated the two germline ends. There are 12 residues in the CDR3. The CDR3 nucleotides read TGCAGTGCGCCGGGACCGAACACTGAAGCTTTCTTT. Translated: CSAPGPNTEAFF.

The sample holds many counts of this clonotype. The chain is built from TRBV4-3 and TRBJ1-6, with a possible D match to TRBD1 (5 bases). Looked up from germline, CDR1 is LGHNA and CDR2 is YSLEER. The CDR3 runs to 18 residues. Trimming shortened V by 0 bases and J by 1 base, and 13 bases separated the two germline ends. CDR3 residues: CASSQEAPGESYNSPLHF. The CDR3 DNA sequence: TGCGCCAGCAGCCAAGAAGCCCCGGGGGAGTCCTATAATTCACCCCTCCACTTT.

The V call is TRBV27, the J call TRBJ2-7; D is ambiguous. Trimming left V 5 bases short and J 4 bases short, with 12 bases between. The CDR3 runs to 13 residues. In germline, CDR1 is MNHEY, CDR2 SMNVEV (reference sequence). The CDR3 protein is CASSLLGPYEQYF. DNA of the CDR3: TGTGCCAGCAGTCTCCTCGGACCATACGAGCAGTACTTC.

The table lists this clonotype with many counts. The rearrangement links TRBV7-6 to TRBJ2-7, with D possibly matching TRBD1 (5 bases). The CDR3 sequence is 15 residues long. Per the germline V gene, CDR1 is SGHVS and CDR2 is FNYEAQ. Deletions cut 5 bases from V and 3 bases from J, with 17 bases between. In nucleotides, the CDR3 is TGTGCCAGCAGCCCCCTGGGCCAGGGTGACTACGAGCAGTACTTC. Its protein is CASSPLGQGDYEQYF.

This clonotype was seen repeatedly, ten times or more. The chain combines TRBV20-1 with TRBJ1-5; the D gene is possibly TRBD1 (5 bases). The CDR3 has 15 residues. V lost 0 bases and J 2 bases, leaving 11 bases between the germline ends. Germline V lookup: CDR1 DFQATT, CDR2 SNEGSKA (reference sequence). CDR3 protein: CSARDPVGRNQPQHF. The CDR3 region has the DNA TGCAGTGCTAGAGATCCGGTGGGGCGCAATCAGCCCCAGCATTTT.

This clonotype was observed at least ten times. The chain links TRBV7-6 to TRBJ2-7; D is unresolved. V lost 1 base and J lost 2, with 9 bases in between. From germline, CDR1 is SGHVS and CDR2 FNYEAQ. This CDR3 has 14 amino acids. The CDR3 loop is CASSLVARTYEQYF. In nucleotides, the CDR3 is TGTGCCAGCAGCTTAGTGGCAAGGACCTACGAGCAGTACTTC.

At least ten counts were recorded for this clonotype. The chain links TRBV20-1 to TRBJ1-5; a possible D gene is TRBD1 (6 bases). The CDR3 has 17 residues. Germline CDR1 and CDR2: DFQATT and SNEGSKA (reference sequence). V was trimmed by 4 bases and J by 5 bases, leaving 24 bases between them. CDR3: CSATPPPTGGWDQPQHF. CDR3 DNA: TGCAGTGCTACTCCTCCCCCGACAGGAGGGTGGGATCAGCCCCAGCATTTT.

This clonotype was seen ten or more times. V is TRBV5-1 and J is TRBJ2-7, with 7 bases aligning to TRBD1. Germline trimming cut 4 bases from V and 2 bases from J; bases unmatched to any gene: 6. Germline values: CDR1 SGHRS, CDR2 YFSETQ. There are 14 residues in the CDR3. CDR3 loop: CASSAGTAPYEQYF. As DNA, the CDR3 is TGCGCCAGCAGCGCCGGGACAGCTCCCTACGAGCAGTACTTC.

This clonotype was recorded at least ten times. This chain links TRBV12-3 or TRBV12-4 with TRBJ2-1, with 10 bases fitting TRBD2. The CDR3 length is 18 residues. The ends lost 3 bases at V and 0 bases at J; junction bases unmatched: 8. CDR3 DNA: TGTGCCAGCAGTTTCAGGACTAGCGGAAGTTTCTCCTACAATGAGCAGTTCTTC. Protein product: CASSFRTSGSFSYNEQFF.

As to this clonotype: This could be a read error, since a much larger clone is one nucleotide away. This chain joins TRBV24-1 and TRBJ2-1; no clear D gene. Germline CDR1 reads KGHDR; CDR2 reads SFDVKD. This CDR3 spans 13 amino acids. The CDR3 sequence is CATSMGSYNVQFF. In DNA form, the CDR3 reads TGTGCCACCAGTATGGGCTCCTACAATGTGCAGTTCTTC.

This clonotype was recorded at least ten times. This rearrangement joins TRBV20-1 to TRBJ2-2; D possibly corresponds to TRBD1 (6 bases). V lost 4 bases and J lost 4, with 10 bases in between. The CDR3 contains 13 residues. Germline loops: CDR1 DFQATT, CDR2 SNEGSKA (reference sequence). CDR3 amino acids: CSAKKQGTGELFF. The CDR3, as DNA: TGCAGTGCTAAAAAACAGGGCACCGGGGAGCTGTTTTTT.

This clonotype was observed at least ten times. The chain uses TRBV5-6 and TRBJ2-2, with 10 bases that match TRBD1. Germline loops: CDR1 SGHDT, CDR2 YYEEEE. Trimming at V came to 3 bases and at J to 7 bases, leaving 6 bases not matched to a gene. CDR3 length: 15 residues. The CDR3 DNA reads TGTGCCAGCAGCTCCATGGGACAGGGGTACGGGGAGCTGTTTTTT. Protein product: CASSSMGQGYGELFF.

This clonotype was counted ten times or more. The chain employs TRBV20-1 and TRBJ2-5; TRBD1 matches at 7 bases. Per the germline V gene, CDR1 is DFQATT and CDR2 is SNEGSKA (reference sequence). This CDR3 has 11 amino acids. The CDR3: CGGQTKETQYF. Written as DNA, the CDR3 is TGCGGGGGACAGACTAAAGAGACCCAGTACTTC.

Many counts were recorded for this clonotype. The chain's CDR3 is CASSHLGQGIDEAFF. CDR3 sequence (DNA): TGTGCCAGCAGCCATCTCGGACAGGGGATTGATGAAGCTTTCTTT. This chain links TRBV3-1 with TRBJ1-1, with 9 bases aligning to TRBD1. J was trimmed by 7 bases and V by 3 bases; bases with no gene match: 9. Germline assignment: CDR1 LGHDT and CDR2 YNNKEL (reference sequence). The CDR3 is made up of 15 amino acids.

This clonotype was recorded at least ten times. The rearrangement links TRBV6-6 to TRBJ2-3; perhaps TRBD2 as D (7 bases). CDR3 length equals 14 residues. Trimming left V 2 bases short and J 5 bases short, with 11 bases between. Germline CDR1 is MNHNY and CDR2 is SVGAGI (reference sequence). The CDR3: CASSYGGAVDTQYF. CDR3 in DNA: TGTGCCAGCAGTTACGGGGGGGCGGTAGATACGCAGTATTTT.

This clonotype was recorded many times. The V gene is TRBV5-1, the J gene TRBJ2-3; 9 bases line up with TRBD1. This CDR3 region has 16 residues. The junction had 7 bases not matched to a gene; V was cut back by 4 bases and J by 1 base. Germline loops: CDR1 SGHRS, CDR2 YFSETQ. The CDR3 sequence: CASSLQGARGTDTQYF. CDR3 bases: TGCGCCAGCAGCCTACAGGGGGCGCGAGGCACAGATACGCAGTATTTT.

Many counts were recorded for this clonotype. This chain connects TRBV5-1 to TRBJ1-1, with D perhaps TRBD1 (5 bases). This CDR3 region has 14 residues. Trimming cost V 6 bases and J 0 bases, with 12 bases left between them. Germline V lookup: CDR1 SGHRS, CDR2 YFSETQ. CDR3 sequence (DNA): TGCGCCAGCACCTCGGGGCGGTTGAACACTGAAGCTTTCTTT. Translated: CASTSGRLNTEAFF.

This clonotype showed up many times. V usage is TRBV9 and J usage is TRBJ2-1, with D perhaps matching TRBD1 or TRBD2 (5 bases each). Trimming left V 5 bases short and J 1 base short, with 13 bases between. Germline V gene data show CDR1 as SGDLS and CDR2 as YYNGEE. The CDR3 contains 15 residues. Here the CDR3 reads CASSSGPVSYNEQFF. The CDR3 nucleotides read TGTGCCAGCAGTTCGGGACCGGTGTCCTACAATGAGCAGTTCTTC.

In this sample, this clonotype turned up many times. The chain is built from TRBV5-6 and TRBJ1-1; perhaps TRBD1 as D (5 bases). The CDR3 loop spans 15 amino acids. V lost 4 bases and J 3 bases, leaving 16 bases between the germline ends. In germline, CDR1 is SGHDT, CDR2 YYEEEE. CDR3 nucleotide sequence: TGTGCCAGCAGCGGACCGAACTCGGGGGACACTGAAGCTTTCTTT. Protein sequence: CASSGPNSGDTEAFF.

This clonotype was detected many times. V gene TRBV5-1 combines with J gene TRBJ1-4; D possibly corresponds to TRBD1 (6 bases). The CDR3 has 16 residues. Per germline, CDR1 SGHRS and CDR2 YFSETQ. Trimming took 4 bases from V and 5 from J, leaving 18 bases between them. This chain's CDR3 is CASSPADSRANEKLFF. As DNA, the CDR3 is TGCGCCAGCAGCCCGGCGGACAGCCGGGCCAATGAAAAACTGTTTTTT.

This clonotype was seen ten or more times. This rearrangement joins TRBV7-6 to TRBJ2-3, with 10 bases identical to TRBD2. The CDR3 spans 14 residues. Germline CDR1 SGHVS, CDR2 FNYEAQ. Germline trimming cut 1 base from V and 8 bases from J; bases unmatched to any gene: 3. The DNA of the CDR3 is TGTGCCAGCAGCTTAGGGCTAGCGGGAGTTACGCAGTATTTT. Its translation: CASSLGLAGVTQYF.

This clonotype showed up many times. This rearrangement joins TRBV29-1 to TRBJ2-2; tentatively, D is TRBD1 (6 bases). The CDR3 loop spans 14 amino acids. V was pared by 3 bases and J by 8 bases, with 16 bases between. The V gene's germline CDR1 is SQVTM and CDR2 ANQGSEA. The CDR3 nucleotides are TGCAGCGTTGACAGGCAGGGGAGTTTTGGGGAGCTGTTTTTT. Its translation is CSVDRQGSFGELFF.

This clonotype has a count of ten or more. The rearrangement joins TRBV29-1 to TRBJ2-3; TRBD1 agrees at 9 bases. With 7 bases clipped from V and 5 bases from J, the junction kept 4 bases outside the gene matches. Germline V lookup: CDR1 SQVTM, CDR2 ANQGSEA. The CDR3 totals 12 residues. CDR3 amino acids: CSGTGDEDTQYF. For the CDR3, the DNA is TGCAGCGGGACAGGGGACGAAGATACGCAGTATTTT.

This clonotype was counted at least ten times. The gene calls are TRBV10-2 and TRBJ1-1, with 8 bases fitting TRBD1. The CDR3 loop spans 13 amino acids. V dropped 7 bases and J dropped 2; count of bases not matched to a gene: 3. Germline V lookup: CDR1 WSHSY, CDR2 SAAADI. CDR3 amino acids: CASKQGENTEAFF. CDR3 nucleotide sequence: TGCGCCAGCAAACAGGGGGAAAACACTGAAGCTTTCTTT.

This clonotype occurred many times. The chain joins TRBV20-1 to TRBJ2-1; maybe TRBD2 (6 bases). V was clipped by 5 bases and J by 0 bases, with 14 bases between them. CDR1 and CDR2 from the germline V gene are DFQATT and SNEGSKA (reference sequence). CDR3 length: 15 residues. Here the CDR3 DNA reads TGCAGTGCTCCCCGACTAGGGAGCTCCTACAATGAGCAGTTCTTC. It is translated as CSAPRLGSSYNEQFF.

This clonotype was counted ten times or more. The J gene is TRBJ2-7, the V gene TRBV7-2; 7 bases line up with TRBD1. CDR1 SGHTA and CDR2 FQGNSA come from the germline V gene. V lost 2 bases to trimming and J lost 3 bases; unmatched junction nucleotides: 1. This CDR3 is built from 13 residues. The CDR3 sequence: CASSLRDSYEQYF. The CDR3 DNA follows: TGTGCCAGCAGCTTAAGGGACAGCTACGAGCAGTACTTC.

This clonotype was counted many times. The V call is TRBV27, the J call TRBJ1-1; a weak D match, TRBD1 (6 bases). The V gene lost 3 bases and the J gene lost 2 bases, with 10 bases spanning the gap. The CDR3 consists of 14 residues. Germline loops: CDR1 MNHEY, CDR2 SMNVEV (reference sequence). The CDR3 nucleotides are TGTGCCAGCAGTTTCTTAGGGGGAAACACTGAAGCTTTCTTT. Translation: CASSFLGGNTEAFF.

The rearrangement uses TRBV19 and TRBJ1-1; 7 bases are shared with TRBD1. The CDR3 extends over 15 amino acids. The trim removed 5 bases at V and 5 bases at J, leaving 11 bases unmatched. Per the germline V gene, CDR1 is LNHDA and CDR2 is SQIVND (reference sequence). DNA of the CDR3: TGTGCCAGTAGTGAAGGGGGCCACCTTTTTACTGAAGCTTTCTTT. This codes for CASSEGGHLFTEAFF. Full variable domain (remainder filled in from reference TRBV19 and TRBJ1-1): DGGITQSPKYLFRKEGQNVTLSCEQNLNHDAMYWYRQDPGQGLRLIYYSQIVNDFQKGDIAEGYSVSREKKESFPLTVTSAQKNPTAFYLCASSEGGHLFTEAFFGQGTRLTVV.